Below, one T cell receptor beta chain is given with its context. Its antigen is not identified. This record belongs to a study of identical twins. TCRdb re-derived calls from the 5' RACE reads in MiXCR, one entry per CDR3 protein. There are 410,000 or so distinct CDR3 sequences in the sample; 15% to 20% occur only once, and 9.5% to 15% lies in the top ten. Study-wide results and limits: Within monozygotic twins, out-of-frame TCR alpha sharing was underestimated by the models. Interpretation of the results relied on cross-sectional statistical analysis and not on following the same donors. Invariant populations such as MAIT and iNKT cells could partly muddle zero-insertion analyses.

Sequenced input: naive T cells sorted from blood. The sequence came from a man between 45 and 60 years old in good health.

This CDR3 reads CASSFKWERNEQFF. As DNA, the CDR3 is TGTGCCAGCAGTTTTAAGTGGGAAAGAAATGAGCAGTTCTTC. The chain recombines TRBV28 with TRBJ2-1; no clear D gene. This CDR3 spans 14 amino acids. Germline V gene lookup returns CDR1 MDHEN and CDR2 SYDVKM. V lost 3 bases and J 7 bases, leaving 13 bases between the germline ends.